This entry concerns a single T cell receptor beta chain. The antigen remains undetermined. This entry is derived from a study of STAT5B mutations in CD4+ large granular lymphocyte leukemia. General study findings and limits: Patient CD4-sorted repertoires looked more clonal than healthy CD4+ repertoires, even without putative leukemic clones. 8/27 top patient clones versus 2/35 control clones were TRBV06-family.

Sequenced by immunoSEQ multiplex PCR; TCRdb stores in-frame clones only, minus some. The sample has tens of thousands of clones; roughly 70% are singletons. CDR1 and CDR2 from the germline V gene are SGHTA and FQGNSA. J gave up 5 bases and V 0 bases, and 8 bases lay outside the gene matches. CDR3 size: 16 residues. The sequence was obtained from a human donor in good health. V usage is TRBV7-2 and J usage is TRBJ2-3; 7 nucleotides align to TRBD2. The sample comprised CD4+ T cells from blood buffy coats. CDR3 loop: CASSLAWGGRGDTQYF. CDR3 coding DNA: TGTGCCAGCAGCTTAGCATGGGGGGGACGGGGAGATACGCAGTATTTT.